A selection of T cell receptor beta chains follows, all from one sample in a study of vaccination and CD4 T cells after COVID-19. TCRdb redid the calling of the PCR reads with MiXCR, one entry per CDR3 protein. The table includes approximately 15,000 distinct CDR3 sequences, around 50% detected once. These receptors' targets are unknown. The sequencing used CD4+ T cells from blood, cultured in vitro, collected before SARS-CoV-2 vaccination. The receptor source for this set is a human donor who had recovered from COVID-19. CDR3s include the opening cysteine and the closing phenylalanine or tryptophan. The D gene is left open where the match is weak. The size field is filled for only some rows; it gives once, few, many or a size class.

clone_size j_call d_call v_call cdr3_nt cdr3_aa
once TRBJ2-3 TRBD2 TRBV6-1 TGTGCCAGCAGTGCTAGCGGACTTAGCACAGATACGCAGTATTTT CASSASGLSTDTQYF
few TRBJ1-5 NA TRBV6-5 TGTGCCAGCAGTTATCAGAATCAGCCCCAGCATTTT CASSYQNQPQHF
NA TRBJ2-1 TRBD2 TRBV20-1 TGCAGTGCGGAGACTAGCGGGGGGTCATTAACCCTCGATGAGCAGTTCTTC CSAETSGGSLTLDEQFF
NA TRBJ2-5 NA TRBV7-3 TGTGCCAGCCCTCCGAATGTGGACGGGACCCAGTACTTC CASPPNVDGTQYF
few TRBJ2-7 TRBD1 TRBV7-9 TGTGCCAGCAGCCAAAGACAGGGGAGAGGGTACGAGCAGTACTTC CASSQRQGRGYEQYF
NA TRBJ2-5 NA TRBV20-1 TGCAGTGCTAGTCTTGAAGAGACCCAGTACTTC CSASLEETQYF
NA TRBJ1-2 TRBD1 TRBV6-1 TGTGCCAACCGTAGGGGGCCTAACTATGGCTACACCTTC CANRRGPNYGYTF
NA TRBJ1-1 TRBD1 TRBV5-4 TGTGCCAGCAGCTTGCGGGACAGGGCCGGGTGGACTGAAGCTTTCTTT CASSLRDRAGWTEAFF
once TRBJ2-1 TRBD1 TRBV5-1 TGCGCCAGCAGCTTGTCGGGACAGCTCAATGAGCAGTTCTTC CASSLSGQLNEQFF
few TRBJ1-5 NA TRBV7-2 TGTGCCAGCAGCTTAATAGCGAGCGGAGGCCAGCCCCAGCATTTT CASSLIASGGQPQHF
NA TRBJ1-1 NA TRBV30 TGTGCCTGGAGTGTAAGAAGCGGGGCTGAAGCTTTCTTT CAWSVRSGAEAFF
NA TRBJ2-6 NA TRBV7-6 TGTGCCAGCAGCTTAGTACATCTCAACGCCTTATCTGGGGCCAACGTCCTGACTTTC CASSLVHLNALSGANVLTF
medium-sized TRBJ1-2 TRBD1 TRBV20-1 TGCAGTGCGGATCAGGGGGCACGGGGCTACACCTTC CSADQGARGYTF
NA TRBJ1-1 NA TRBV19 TGTGCCAGTAGATTGGGGGCTAACACTGAAGCTTTCTTT CASRLGANTEAFF
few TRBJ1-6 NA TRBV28 TGTGCCACCCGGACGTACTATAATTCACCCCTCCACTTT CATRTYYNSPLHF
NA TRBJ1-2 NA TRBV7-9 TGTGCCAGCAGCCCGGGGGACGCCGGAGGCTACACCTTC CASSPGDAGGYTF
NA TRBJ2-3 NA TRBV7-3 TGTGCCAGCAGCTTAACCGGGACTAGCACAGATACGCAGTATTTT CASSLTGTSTDTQYF
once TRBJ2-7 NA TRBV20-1 TGCAGTGCTAGAGATCGGCGGGGTCCACAGTACTTC CSARDRRGPQYF